This TCR beta chain was profiled in a study of blood T cell repertoires in COVID-19. Across the whole study: There were acute and convalescent COVID-19 samples, and they came from the United States, Italy and Spain. Sample material is recorded as cDNA or gDNA derived from T cells, B-cell-depleted T cells, or PBMCs.

The CDR3 extends over 12 amino acids. Germline lookup yields CDR1 LNHDA and CDR2 SQIVND (reference sequence). This clone came up a few times. In the study's own analysis: Amplification with reference gene primers provided the estimates of nucleated cell counts. Some clones are missing from TCRdb's copy, which holds only in-frame ones; the method was immunoSEQ multiplex PCR. The V and J calls and clone size are taken from that table; D and trimming were inferred from the DNA. The sample consists of 100,000 to 120,000 clones, more than 65% of them appearing once. The chain uses TRBV19 and TRBJ1-1; D might be TRBD1 (5 bases). The sequenced sample consisted of peripheral blood. The clonotype originates from a woman at least 80 years old with acute or convalescent COVID-19. The CDR3 reads CGRYGGNTEAFF. As DNA, the CDR3 is TGTGGACGCTACGGGGGAAACACTGAAGCTTTCTTT.